The clone carrying this TCR beta chain was seen a handful of times. This may come from a read error, since a much larger clone is one base off. This entry belongs to a study of regulatory T cells in long-lasting Graves disease. Specified time point: newly diagnosed GD, antithyroid drugs for less than 3 months. PBMC-derived RNA was used for the TCR library. Tubes containing EDTA received approximately 9 milliliters of drawn peripheral blood. Construction of TCR beta libraries relied on iRepertoire HTBI primers and on Arm-PCR targeting CDR3 regions. In TCRdb, the multiplex PCR reads were re-called with MiXCR into one record per CDR3 protein. The sample records 400,000 to 550,000 distinct CDR3 sequences, roughly 15% being singletons. Germline-derived CDR1 and CDR2 are GTSNPN and SVGIG (reference sequence). The V gene lost 4 bases and the J gene lost 8 bases, with 21 bases spanning the gap. The CDR3 is 15 residues long.

The sample also formed part of further work on T cells in Graves' hyperthyroidism and ophthalmopathy. Per that paper: TCR CDR3 regions were first amplified by RT-PCR with HTBI primers.

The sequences come from peripheral blood mononuclear cells (PBMCs), collected at new diagnosis, from a patient treated with antithyroid drugs. The chain links TRBV30 to TRBJ2-1; D is ambiguous. This TCR was sampled from a woman in her thirties with Graves disease. The CDR3, as DNA: TGTGCCTGGACTGGTAACTTCGAAATTAACGATGAGCAGTTCTTC. This sequence encodes CAWTGNFEINDEQFF.